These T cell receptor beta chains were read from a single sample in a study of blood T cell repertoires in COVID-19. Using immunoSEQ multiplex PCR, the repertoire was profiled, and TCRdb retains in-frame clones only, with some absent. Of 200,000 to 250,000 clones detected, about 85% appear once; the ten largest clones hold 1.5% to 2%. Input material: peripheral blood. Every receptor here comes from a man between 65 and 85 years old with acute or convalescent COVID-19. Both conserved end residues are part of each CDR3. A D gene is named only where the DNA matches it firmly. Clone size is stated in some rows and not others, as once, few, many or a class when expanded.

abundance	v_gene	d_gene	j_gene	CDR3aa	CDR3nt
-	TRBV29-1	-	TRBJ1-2	CSSGGESDGYTF	TGCAGCTCGGGGGGCGAATCGGATGGCTACACCTTC
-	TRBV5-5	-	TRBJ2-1	CASRTGLTRHEQFF	TGTGCCAGCAGAACAGGGCTCACGCGCCATGAGCAGTTCTTC
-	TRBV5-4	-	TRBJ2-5	CASSLAGGGETQYF	TGTGCCAGCAGCTTGGCCGGTGGAGGAGAGACCCAGTACTTC
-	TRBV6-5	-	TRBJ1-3	CASSSTGVGNTIYF	TGTGCCAGCAGCTCGACAGGAGTTGGAAACACCATATATTTT
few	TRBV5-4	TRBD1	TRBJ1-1	CASSGQGNTEAFF	TGTGCCAGCAGCGGACAGGGGAACACTGAAGCTTTCTTT
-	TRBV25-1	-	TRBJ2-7	CASTPPVAGPYEQYF	TGTGCCAGCACTCCGCCCGTGGCGGGACCCTACGAGCAGTACTTC
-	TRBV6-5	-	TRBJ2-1	CASAMYSYNEQFF	TGTGCCAGCGCGATGTACTCCTACAATGAGCAGTTCTTC
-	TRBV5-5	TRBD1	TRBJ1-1	CASSLTGVGTEAFF	TGTGCCAGCAGCTTGACAGGGGTAGGAACTGAAGCTTTCTTT
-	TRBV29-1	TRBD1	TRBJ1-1	CSVGQDRGNTEAFF	TGCAGCGTGGGACAGGACAGGGGGAACACTGAAGCTTTCTTT
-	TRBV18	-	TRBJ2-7	CASSPPGGGSHGKQYF	TGTGCCAGCTCACCACCCGGGGGCGGGAGCCACGGGAAGCAGTACTTC